The 25 T cell receptor beta chains listed next were all sequenced from one sample in a study of blood T cell repertoires in COVID-19. The data were produced by immunoSEQ multiplex PCR, yet TCRdb's version contains in-frame clones alone and is incomplete. In the table there are roughly 59,000 clones, roughly 72% of which are singletons. Sequencing was performed on peripheral blood. All receptors derive from a woman aged 45-59 years with active or convalescent COVID-19.

The chain links TRBV19 to TRBJ1-1; D not resolved. The CDR3 is 14 amino acids. CDR1 LNHDA and CDR2 SQIVND come from the germline V gene (reference sequence). Trimming stripped 1 base from V and 0 bases from J, with 6 bases between. The CDR3 DNA is TGTGCCAGTAGTATAGGAGCGATGAACACTGAAGCTTTCTTT. The encoded protein is CASSIGAMNTEAFF.

This chain connects TRBV20-1 to TRBJ2-2; TRBD2 agrees at 12 bases. The V and J ends lost 3 bases and 8 bases, in that order; junction bases with no gene match: 7. There are 15 residues in the CDR3. CDR1 is DFQATT, CDR2 SNEGSKA, per germline (reference sequence). The CDR3 DNA reads TGCAGTGCTAGTACTAGCGGGAGGCCGGGTGGGGAGCTGTTTTTT. It codes for CSASTSGRPGGELFF.

The V and J genes are TRBV9 and TRBJ2-2, with D tentatively TRBD2 (5 bases). This CDR3 is 15 amino acids long. Trimming cost V 0 bases and J 1 base, with 7 bases left between them. The V gene's germline CDR1 is SGDLS and CDR2 YYNGEE. The CDR3 DNA follows: TGTGCCAGCAGCGTAGAAGCGGTGAACACCGGGGAGCTGTTTTTT. It codes for CASSVEAVNTGELFF.

V and J are TRBV18 and TRBJ2-7; D is perhaps TRBD2 (6 bases). Germline V gene sequence: CDR1 KGHSH, CDR2 LQKENI. CDR3 size: 17 residues. Trimming left V 3 bases short and J 1 base short, with 19 bases between. CDR3 sequence (DNA): TGTGCCAGCTCACCCGATGGTTGGGGGAGGAATTCCTACGAGCAGTACTTC. Its translation: CASSPDGWGRNSYEQYF.

This rearrangement joins TRBV18 to TRBJ2-3, with D possibly being TRBD1 (5 bases). Trimming took off 4 bases at V and 0 bases at J, with 8 bases between the two ends. The CDR3 length is 14 residues. Looked up from germline, CDR1 is KGHSH and CDR2 is LQKENI. This CDR3 reads CASSQTASTDTQYF. The DNA for the CDR3 is TGTGCCAGCTCACAGACAGCCAGCACAGATACGCAGTATTTT.

The rearrangement links TRBV30 to TRBJ2-2, with D possibly matching TRBD1 (5 bases). Trimming removed 8 bases at V and 1 base at J, with 5 bases between. CDR1 is GTSNPN, CDR2 SVGIG, per germline (reference sequence). The CDR3 consists of 11 residues. The CDR3 sequence: CAGQNTGELFF. The CDR3 DNA is TGTGCCGGACAGAACACCGGGGAGCTGTTTTTT.

Only a few counts were recorded for this clone. This chain connects TRBV6-5 to TRBJ1-2; D ambiguous. Germline assignment: CDR1 MNHEY and CDR2 SVGAGI. The CDR3 spans 14 residues. The V gene lost 2 bases and the J gene lost 3 bases, with 10 bases spanning the gap. The CDR3 sequence is CASSYRGGHYGYTF. In DNA form, the CDR3 reads TGTGCCAGCAGTTACCGGGGAGGACACTATGGCTACACCTTC.

This chain links TRBV4-3 with TRBJ1-1, with D tentatively TRBD1 (5 bases). Germline values: CDR1 LGHNA, CDR2 YSLEER. The CDR3 is made up of 16 amino acids. V gave up 2 bases and J gave up 6 bases, with 19 bases separating them. CDR3 sequence: CASSQTVTVLSPEAFF. CDR3 in DNA: TGCGCCAGCAGCCAAACTGTGACAGTCCTGTCCCCTGAAGCTTTCTTT.

The rearrangement links TRBV3-1 (or the pseudogene TRBV3-2) to TRBJ2-2; TRBD1 matches at 9 bases. CDR3 size: 16 residues. Germline V gene sequence: CDR1 LGHDT, CDR2 YNNKEL (reference sequence). The ends lost 0 bases at V and 3 bases at J; junction bases unmatched: 2. This chain's CDR3 is CASSQDRQGDTGELFF. The DNA of the CDR3 is TGTGCCAGCAGCCAAGATAGACAGGGGGACACCGGGGAGCTGTTTTTT.

The chain uses TRBV10-3 and TRBJ2-1; 14 bases are shared with TRBD2. CDR3 length: 15 residues. Looked up from germline, CDR1 is ENHRY and CDR2 is SYGVKD. Trimming removed 5 bases from V and 8 bases from J; junction bases left unmatched: 5. The CDR3 spells CAISSGTSGSHEQFF. As DNA, the CDR3 is TGTGCCATCAGTTCTGGGACTAGCGGGAGCCATGAGCAGTTCTTC.

CDR3 region: CASSPNLALGVGNEQFF. The CDR3 nucleotides read TGTGCCAGCTCACCCAACTTGGCTCTAGGGGTTGGGAATGAGCAGTTCTTC. The chain recombines TRBV18 with TRBJ2-1, with D maybe TRBD1 (5 bases). Trimming removed 3 bases from V and 7 bases from J, with 22 bases in between. Germline values: CDR1 KGHSH, CDR2 LQKENI. CDR3 length: 17 amino acids.

The chain recombines TRBV11-2 with TRBJ2-5; D is possibly TRBD1 (5 bases). V was trimmed by 5 bases and J by 8 bases, leaving 12 bases between them. There are 12 residues in the CDR3. Germline CDR1 SGHAT, CDR2 FQNNGV. CDR3 region: CASSTSRGTQYF. The CDR3 nucleotides read TGTGCCAGCAGCACCTCAAGGGGAACCCAGTACTTC.

This clone was seen just once. The V and J genes are TRBV12-5 and TRBJ2-1, with D maybe TRBD2 (6 bases). The germline V gene has CDR1 LGHNT and CDR2 FRNRAP. The germline V and J ends were trimmed by 1 base and 7 bases, with 17 bases remaining between them. This CDR3 comprises 16 residues. Written as DNA, the CDR3 is TGTGCTAGTGGTTTGGACGGGACTCCACCGAGGAATGAGCAGTTCTTC. Protein sequence: CASGLDGTPPRNEQFF.

The chain has TRBV4-1 and TRBJ1-5; D is uncertain. The germline V gene has CDR1 MGHRA and CDR2 YSYEKL. V lost 1 base, J lost 6 bases, and 10 bases lay in between. CDR3 length: 14 amino acids. This CDR3 is CASSQGEGGQPQHF. The CDR3 bases are TGCGCCAGCAGCCAAGGGGAGGGAGGTCAGCCCCAGCATTTT.

This clone appeared many times. J is TRBJ2-1 and V is TRBV19; TRBD2 matches at 7 bases. V lost 0 bases, J lost 2 bases, and 25 bases stayed unmatched. Germline CDR1 reads LNHDA; CDR2 reads SQIVND (reference sequence). This CDR3 region has 23 residues. This chain's CDR3 is CASSIDIKIKGLSAGEPYNEQFF. The CDR3 DNA sequence: TGTGCCAGTAGTATAGATATAAAAATCAAGGGTCTTAGCGCGGGAGAACCCTACAATGAGCAGTTCTTC.

This chain uses TRBV14 with TRBJ1-6, with 8 bases lining up with TRBD1. Trimming took 4 bases from V and 3 from J; bases not matched to a gene: 5. The CDR3 totals 16 residues. Germline values: CDR1 SGHDN, CDR2 FVKESK. CDR3 region: CASSLMTGDYNSPLHF. CDR3 DNA: TGTGCCAGCAGCCTAATGACAGGGGACTATAATTCACCCCTCCACTTT.

This clone was found once. CDR3 nucleotide sequence: TGTGCCAGCAGACAGGCGGGGCGGGCTTTCTTT. This sequence encodes CASRQAGRAFF. The V and J genes are TRBV4-2 and TRBJ1-1; D is possibly TRBD1 (5 bases). V was shortened by 6 bases and J by 11 bases, with 13 bases between the two germline ends. Looked up from germline, CDR1 is LGHNA and CDR2 is YNFKEQ. The CDR3 sequence is 11 residues long.

This clone showed up just once. The DNA of the CDR3 is TGTGCCAGCAGTTACTCCCCGGACTGGGGGACCCAGTACTTC. Translating gives CASSYSPDWGTQYF. This chain joins TRBV6-2 or TRBV6-3 and TRBJ2-5; a possible D gene is TRBD2 (5 bases). CDR3 size: 14 residues. Germline V lookup: CDR1 MNHEY, CDR2 SVGEGT. Trimming stripped 0 bases from V and 7 bases from J, with 12 bases between.

The V call is TRBV5-1, the J call TRBJ1-2; 7 bases map to TRBD1. Germline CDR1 reads SGHRS; CDR2 reads YFSETQ. Trimming removed 3 bases from V and 3 bases from J; junction bases left unmatched: 11. The length of the CDR3 is 16 residues. The DNA for the CDR3 is TGCGCCAGCAGCTCCCATCGACAGGGAAGAGACTATGGCTACACCTTC. Amino acid sequence: CASSSHRQGRDYGYTF.

The chain couples TRBV5-8 to TRBJ2-1; TRBD2 aligns across 8 bases. Looked up from germline, CDR1 is SGHTS and CDR2 is YDEGEE. The CDR3 extends over 16 amino acids. The trim removed 0 bases at V and 5 bases at J, leaving 7 bases unmatched. The CDR3 region is CASSLGVLAGDNEQFF. The CDR3 DNA follows: TGTGCCAGCAGCTTGGGGGTCCTAGCGGGCGACAATGAGCAGTTCTTC. Together with reference TRBV5-8 and TRBJ2-1, the CDR3 gives the full variable domain: EAGVTQSPTHLIKTRGQQATLRCSPISGHTSVYWYQQALGLGLQFLLWYDEGEERNRGNFPPRFSGRQFPNYSSELNVNALELEDSALYLCASSLGVLAGDNEQFFGPGTRLTVL.

The J gene is TRBJ1-2, the V gene TRBV19; 8 bases map to TRBD1. V dropped 5 bases and J dropped 4; count of bases not matched to a gene: 0. The CDR3 length is 12 residues. Germline lookup yields CDR1 LNHDA and CDR2 SQIVND (reference sequence). CDR3 residues: CASSGQGYGYTF. For the CDR3, the DNA is TGTGCCAGTAGTGGACAGGGCTATGGCTACACCTTC.

The chain uses TRBV10-3 and TRBJ2-1; 9 bases are shared with TRBD2. CDR1 is ENHRY and CDR2 is SYGVKD in the germline V gene. This CDR3 has 14 amino acids. Trimming removed 8 bases from V and 8 bases from J; junction bases left unmatched: 10. In nucleotides, the CDR3 is TGTGCCATCCGGGCGGGAGGGCCAGTGGATGAGCAGTTCTTC. Its protein product is CAIRAGGPVDEQFF.

The genes are TRBV5-4 and TRBJ2-1; D gene ambiguous. The CDR3 contains 12 residues. Trimming removed 3 bases from V and 7 bases from J, with 8 bases in between. Germline V gene lookup returns CDR1 SGHNT and CDR2 YYREEE (reference sequence). The CDR3 DNA is TGTGCCAGCAGCTACCATCAGAATGAGCAGTTCTTC. Protein: CASSYHQNEQFF.

This chain links TRBV5-1 with TRBJ2-1; 8 nucleotides line up with TRBD2. V lost 4 bases, J lost 4 bases, and 7 bases stayed unmatched. CDR1 SGHRS and CDR2 YFSETQ come from the germline V gene. The length of the CDR3 is 15 residues. The CDR3 coding sequence is TGCGCCAGCAGCATCGTAGCGGGATTGTACAATGAGCAGTTCTTC. Translation gives CASSIVAGLYNEQFF.

This clone was recorded a few times. The V gene is TRBV30, the J gene TRBJ2-3, with 7 bases identical to TRBD2. Trimming cost V 5 bases and J 7 bases; bases outside gene matches: 9. The CDR3 sequence is 13 residues long. Germline V CDR1 and CDR2: GTSNPN, SVGIG (reference sequence). The CDR3 region is CAWASGYLNTQYF. As DNA, the CDR3 is TGTGCCTGGGCTAGCGGATACCTAAATACGCAGTATTTT.